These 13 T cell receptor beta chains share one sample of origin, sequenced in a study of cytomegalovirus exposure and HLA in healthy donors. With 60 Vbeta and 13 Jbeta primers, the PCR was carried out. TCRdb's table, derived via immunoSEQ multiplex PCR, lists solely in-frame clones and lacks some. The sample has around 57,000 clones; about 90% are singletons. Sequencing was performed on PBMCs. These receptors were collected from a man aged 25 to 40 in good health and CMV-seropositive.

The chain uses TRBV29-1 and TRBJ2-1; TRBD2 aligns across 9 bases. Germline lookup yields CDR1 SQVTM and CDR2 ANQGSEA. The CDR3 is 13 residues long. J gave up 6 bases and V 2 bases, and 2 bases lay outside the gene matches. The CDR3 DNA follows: TGCAGCGTTGAACCGACTAGCGGCAATGAGCAGTTCTTC. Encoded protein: CSVEPTSGNEQFF.

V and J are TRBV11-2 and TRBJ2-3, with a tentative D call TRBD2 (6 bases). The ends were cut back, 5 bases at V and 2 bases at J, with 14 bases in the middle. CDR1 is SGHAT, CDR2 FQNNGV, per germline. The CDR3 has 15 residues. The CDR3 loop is CASSPGRSNTDTQYF. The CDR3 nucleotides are TGTGCCAGCAGCCCCGGGAGATCCAACACAGATACGCAGTATTTT.

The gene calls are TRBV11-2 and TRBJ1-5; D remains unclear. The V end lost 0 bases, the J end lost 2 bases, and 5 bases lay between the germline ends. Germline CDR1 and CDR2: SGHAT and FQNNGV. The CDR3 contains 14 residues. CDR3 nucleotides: TGTGCCAGCAGCTTAGAGAGGGGCAATCAGCCCCAGCATTTT. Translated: CASSLERGNQPQHF.

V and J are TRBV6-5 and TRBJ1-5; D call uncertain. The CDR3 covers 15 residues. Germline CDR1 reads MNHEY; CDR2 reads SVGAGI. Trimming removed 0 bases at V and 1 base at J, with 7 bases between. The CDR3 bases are TGTGCCAGCAGTTACTCAAAGAGGAGCAATCAGCCCCAGCATTTT. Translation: CASSYSKRSNQPQHF.

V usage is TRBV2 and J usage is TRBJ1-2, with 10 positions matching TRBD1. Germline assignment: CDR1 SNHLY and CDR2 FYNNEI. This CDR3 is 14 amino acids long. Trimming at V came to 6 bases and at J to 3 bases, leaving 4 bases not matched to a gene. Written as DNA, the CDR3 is TGTGCCAGCAGAGCCGGACAGGGGGACTATGGCTACACCTTC. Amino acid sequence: CASRAGQGDYGYTF.

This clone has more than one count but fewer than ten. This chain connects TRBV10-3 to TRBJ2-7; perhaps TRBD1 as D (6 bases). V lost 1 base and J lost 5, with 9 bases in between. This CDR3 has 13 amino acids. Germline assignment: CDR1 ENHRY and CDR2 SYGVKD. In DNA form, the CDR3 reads TGTGCCATCAGTGAGTGGGACACCCACGAGCAGTACTTC. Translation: CAISEWDTHEQYF.

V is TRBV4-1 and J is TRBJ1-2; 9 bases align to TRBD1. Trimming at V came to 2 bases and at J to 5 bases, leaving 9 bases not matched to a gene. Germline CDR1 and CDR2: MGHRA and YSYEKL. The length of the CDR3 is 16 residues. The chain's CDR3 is CASSQPKDRGAYGYTF. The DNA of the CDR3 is TGCGCCAGCAGCCAACCCAAGGACAGGGGCGCGTATGGCTACACCTTC.

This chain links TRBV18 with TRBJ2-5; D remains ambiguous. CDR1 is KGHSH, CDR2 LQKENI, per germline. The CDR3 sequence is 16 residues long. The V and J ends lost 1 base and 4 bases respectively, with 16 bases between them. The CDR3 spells CASSPLSVPAAETQYF. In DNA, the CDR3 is TGTGCCAGCTCACCACTATCGGTCCCGGCGGCAGAGACCCAGTACTTC.

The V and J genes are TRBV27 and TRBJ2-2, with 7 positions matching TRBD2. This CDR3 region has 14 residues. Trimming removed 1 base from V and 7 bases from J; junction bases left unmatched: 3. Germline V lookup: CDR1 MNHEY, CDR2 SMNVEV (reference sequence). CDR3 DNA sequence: TGTGCCAGCAGTTTATGGACTAGAAGCGGGGAGCTGTTTTTT. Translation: CASSLWTRSGELFF.

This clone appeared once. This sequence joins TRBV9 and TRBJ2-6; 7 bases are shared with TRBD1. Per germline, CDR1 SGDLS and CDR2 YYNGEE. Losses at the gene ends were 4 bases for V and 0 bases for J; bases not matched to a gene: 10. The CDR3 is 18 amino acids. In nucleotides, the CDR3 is TGTGCCAGCAGCCCTCAAGGGGGCCTTAGCTCTGGGGCCAACGTCCTGACTTTC. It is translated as CASSPQGGLSSGANVLTF.

For the CDR3, the DNA is TGCGCCAGCAGCTTGATGGTACAGACCAAGGAGACCCAGTACTTC. Translated, it gives CASSLMVQTKETQYF. J is TRBJ2-5 and V is TRBV5-1, with unresolved D. The germline V and J ends were trimmed by 1 base and 5 bases, with 15 bases remaining between them. This CDR3 region has 15 residues. From germline, CDR1 is SGHRS and CDR2 YFSETQ.

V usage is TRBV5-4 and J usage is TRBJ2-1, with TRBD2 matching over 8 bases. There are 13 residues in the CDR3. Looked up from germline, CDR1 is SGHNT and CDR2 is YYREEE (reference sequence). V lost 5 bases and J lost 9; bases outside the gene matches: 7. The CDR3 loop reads CASRGTSSAEQFF. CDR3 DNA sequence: TGTGCCAGCAGAGGGACTAGTTCGGCTGAGCAGTTCTTC.

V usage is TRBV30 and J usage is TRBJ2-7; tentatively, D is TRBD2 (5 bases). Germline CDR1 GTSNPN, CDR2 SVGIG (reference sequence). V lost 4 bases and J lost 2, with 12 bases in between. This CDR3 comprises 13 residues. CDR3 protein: CAWTWTGTYEQYF. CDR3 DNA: TGTGCCTGGACTTGGACTGGAACCTACGAGCAGTACTTC.